The subject of this entry is one T cell receptor (beta chain). Its antigen is as yet unknown. These data are taken from a study of cytomegalovirus exposure and HLA in healthy donors. Notes on the study in general: In vitro confirmation showed three CMV-associated chains to be CMV antigen specific.

Here immunoSEQ multiplex PCR was the method, and the copy in TCRdb shows in-frame clones only, minus some. The data contain around 150,000 clones, approximately 80% of them seen just once; the ten biggest clones take up about 2%. A roughly 130-subject validation cohort, separate from the approximately 690-subject first cohort, supplied the donors. The germline V gene encodes CDR1 LGHNA and CDR2 YSLEER. The CDR3 has 16 amino acids. V lost 0 bases to trimming and J lost 4 bases, with 15 bases between them. This sequence was found in a man between 25 and 39 years old in good health and CMV-seropositive. Specimen: PBMCs. The J gene is TRBJ1-1, the V gene TRBV4-3; D not certain. The CDR3 DNA is TGCGCCAGCAGCCAAGAAGGGAGCAGGAGGGCCACTGAAGCTTTCTTT. This translates into CASSQEGSRRATEAFF.